The following is a TCR beta chain sequence with its context. As originally analysed: Cell counts per sample came from amplifying reference gene primers. The method was immunoSEQ multiplex PCR; TCRdb's version includes in-frame clones alone and lacks a portion of them. D and trimming come from the DNA, and the V and J calls and clone size come from that table. This sample carries 35,000 to 40,000 clones, about 85% of them seen once, and the ten largest clones take more than 4%. The data stem from a study of blood T cell repertoires in COVID-19. The germline gives CDR1 MDHEN, CDR2 SYDVKM. This CDR3 contains 16 residues. V was clipped by 8 bases and J by 3 bases; unmatched bases: 11.

The sequence was obtained from a man aged 50 to 59 with active COVID-19. The sample was peripheral blood. The V gene is TRBV28, the J gene TRBJ2-3; TRBD2 agrees at 10 bases. As DNA, the CDR3 is TGTGCCAGCGGACCCGGGAGCGGGGGGGGGACAGATACGCAGTATTTT. Protein product: CASGPGSGGGTDTQYF.